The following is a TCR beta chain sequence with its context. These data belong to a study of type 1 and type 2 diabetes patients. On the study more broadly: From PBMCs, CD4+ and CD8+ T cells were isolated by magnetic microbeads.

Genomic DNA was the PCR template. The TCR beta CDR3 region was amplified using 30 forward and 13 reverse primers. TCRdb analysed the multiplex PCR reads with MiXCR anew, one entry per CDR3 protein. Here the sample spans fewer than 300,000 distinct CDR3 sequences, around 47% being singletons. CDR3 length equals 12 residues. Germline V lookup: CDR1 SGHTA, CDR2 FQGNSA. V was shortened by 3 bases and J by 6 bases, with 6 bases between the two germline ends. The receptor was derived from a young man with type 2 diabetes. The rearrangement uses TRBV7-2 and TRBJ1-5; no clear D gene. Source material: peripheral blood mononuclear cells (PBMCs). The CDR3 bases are TGTGCCAGCAGCTTGAGTACTCAGCCCCAGCATTTT. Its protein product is CASSLSTQPQHF.